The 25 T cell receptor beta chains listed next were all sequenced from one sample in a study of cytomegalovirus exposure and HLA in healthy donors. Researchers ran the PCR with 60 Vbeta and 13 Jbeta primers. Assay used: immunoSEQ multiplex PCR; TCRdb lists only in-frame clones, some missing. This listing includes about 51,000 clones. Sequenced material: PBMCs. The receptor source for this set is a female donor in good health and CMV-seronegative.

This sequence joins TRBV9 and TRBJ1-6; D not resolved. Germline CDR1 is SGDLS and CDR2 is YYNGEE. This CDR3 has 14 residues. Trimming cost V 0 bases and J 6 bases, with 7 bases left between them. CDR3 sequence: CASSVAPLNSPLHF. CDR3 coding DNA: TGTGCCAGCAGCGTAGCCCCCCTTAATTCACCCCTCCACTTT.

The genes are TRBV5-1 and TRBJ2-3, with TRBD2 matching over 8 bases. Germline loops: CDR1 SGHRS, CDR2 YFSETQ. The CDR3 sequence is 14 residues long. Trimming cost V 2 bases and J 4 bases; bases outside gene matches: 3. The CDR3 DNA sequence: TGCGCCAGCAGCTTCGGAGCGGGAGCAGATACGCAGTATTTT. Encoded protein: CASSFGAGADTQYF.

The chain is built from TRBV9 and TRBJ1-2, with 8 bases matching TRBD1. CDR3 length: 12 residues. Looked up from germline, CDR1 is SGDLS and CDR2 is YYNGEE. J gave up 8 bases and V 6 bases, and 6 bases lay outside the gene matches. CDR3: CASTHGDRGYTF. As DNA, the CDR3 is TGTGCCAGCACCCACGGGGACAGGGGCTACACCTTC.

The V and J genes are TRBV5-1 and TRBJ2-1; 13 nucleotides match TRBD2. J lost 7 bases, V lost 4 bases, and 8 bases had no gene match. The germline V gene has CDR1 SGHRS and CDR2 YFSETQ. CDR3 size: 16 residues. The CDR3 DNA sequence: TGCGCCAGCAGCACCAGGACTAGCGGGAGCCAGAATGAGCAGTTCTTC. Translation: CASSTRTSGSQNEQFF.

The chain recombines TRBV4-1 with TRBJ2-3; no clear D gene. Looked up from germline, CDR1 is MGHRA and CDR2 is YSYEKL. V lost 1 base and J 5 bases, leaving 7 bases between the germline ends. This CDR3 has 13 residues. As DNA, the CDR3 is TGCGCCAGCAGCCAAGTCCAGATAGATACGCAGTATTTT. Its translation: CASSQVQIDTQYF.

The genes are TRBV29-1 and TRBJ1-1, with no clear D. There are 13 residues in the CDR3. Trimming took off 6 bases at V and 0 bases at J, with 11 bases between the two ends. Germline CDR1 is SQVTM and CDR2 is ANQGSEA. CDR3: CSVAVQLNTEAFF. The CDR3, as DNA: TGCAGCGTGGCTGTACAGTTGAACACTGAAGCTTTCTTT.

CDR3 residues: CAWGSFGTGVEKLFF. DNA of the CDR3: TGTGCCTGGGGATCGTTCGGGACAGGGGTAGAAAAACTGTTTTTT. The rearrangement joins TRBV30 to TRBJ1-4, with TRBD1 matching over 10 bases. This CDR3 has 15 residues. The germline V gene has CDR1 GTSNPN and CDR2 SVGIG (reference sequence). The trim removed 5 bases at V and 8 bases at J, leaving 11 bases unmatched.

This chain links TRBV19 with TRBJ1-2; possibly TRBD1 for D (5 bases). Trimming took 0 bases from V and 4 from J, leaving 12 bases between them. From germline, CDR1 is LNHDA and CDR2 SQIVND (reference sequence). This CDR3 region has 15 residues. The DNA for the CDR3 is TGTGCCAGTAGTATAGAGGGGGGAGTTGGCTATGGCTACACCTTC. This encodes CASSIEGGVGYGYTF.

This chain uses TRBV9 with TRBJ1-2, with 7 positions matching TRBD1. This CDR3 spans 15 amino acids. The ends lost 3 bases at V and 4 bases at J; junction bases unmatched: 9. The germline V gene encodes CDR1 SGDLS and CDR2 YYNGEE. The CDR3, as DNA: TGTGCCAGCAGCGGCTCACAGGGGAACCGCTATGGCTACACCTTC. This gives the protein CASSGSQGNRYGYTF.

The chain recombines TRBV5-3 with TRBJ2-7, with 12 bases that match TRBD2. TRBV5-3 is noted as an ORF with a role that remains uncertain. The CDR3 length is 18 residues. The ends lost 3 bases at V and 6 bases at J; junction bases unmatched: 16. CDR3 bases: TGTGCCAGAAGCTATCCCCGCCGGCTAGCGGGAGGGCCTTGCGAGCAGTACTTC. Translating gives CARSYPRRLAGGPCEQYF.

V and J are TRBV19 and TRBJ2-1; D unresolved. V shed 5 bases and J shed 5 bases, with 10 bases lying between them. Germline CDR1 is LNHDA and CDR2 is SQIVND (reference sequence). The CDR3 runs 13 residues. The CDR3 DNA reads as TGTGCCAGTAGTCTAAACAGAGACAATGAGCAGTTCTTC. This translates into CASSLNRDNEQFF.

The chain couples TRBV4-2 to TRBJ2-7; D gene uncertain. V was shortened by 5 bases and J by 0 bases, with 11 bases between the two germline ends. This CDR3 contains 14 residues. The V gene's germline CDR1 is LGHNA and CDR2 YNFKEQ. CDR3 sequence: CASSETGSSYEQYF. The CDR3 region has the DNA TGTGCCAGCAGCGAGACGGGTAGCTCCTACGAGCAGTACTTC.

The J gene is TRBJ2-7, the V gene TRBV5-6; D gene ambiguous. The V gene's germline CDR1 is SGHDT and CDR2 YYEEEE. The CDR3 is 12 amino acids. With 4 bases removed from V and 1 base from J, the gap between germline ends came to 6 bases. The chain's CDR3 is CASSPNSYEQYF. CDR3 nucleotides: TGTGCCAGCAGCCCCAATTCCTACGAGCAGTACTTC.

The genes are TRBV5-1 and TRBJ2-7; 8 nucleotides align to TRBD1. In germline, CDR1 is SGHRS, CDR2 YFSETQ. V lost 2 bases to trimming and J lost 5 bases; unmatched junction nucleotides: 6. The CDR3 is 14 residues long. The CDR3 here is CASSFGTGEDEQYF. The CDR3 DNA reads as TGCGCCAGCAGCTTTGGGACAGGAGAGGACGAGCAGTACTTC.

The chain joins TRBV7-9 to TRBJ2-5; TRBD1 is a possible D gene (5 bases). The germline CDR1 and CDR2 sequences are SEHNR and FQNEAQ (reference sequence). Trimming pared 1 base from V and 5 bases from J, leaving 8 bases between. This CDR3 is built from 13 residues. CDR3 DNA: TGTGCCAGCAGCTTAGTGGACAAGGAGACCCAGTACTTC. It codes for CASSLVDKETQYF.

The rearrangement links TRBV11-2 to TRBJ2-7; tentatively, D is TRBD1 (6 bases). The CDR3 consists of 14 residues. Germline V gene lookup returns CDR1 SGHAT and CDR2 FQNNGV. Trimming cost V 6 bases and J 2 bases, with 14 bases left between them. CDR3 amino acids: CASSRSGQTYEQYF. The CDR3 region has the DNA TGTGCCAGCAGTCGATCCGGACAGACCTACGAGCAGTACTTC.

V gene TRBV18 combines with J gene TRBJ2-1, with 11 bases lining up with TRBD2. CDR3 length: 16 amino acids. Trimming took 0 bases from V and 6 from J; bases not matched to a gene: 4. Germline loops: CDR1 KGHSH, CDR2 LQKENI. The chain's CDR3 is CASSPPLAGGLNEQFF. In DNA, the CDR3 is TGTGCCAGCTCACCACCCCTAGCGGGAGGCCTCAATGAGCAGTTCTTC.

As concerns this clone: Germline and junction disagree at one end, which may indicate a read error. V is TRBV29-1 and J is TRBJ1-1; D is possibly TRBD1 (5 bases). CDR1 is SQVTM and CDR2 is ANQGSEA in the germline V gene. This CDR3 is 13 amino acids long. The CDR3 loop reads CSVGRGGHTEDFF. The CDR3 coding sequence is TGCAGCGTTGGGAGGGGCGGTCACACTGAAGATTTCTTT.

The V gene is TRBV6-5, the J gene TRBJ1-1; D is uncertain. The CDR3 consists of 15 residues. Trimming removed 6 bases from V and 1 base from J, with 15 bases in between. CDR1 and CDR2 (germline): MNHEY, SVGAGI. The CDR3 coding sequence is TGTGCCAGCAGACCCACCCCGCACAGGAACACTGAAGCTTTCTTT. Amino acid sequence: CASRPTPHRNTEAFF.

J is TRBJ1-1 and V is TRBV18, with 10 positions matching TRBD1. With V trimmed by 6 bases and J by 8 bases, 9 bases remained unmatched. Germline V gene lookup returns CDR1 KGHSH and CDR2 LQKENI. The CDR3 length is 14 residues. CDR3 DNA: TGTGCCAGCTCGAGAGACAGGGGGCTGGCGGAAGCTTTCTTT. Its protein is CASSRDRGLAEAFF.

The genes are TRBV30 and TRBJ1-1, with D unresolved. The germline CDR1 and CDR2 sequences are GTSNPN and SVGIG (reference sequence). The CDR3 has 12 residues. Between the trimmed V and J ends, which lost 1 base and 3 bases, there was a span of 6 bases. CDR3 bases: TGTGCCTGGAGTGAGCGGGACACTGAAGCTTTCTTT. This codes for CAWSERDTEAFF.

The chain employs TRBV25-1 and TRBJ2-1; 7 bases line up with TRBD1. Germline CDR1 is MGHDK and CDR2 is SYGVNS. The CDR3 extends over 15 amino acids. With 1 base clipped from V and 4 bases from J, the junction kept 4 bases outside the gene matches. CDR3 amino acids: CASSESQGRYNEQFF. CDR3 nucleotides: TGTGCCAGCAGTGAATCACAGGGGAGATACAATGAGCAGTTCTTC.

In DNA, the CDR3 is TGTGCCAGCAGCCAAGGTTCGGACGAGCAGTACTTC. Amino acid sequence: CASSQGSDEQYF. J is TRBJ2-7 and V is TRBV4-2; D uncertain. The germline CDR1 and CDR2 sequences are LGHNA and YNFKEQ. The CDR3 is 12 residues long. The V and J ends lost 1 base and 5 bases respectively, with 6 bases between them.

CDR3 sequence reads: CAWSHRQGASPLHF. CDR3 nucleotides: TGTGCCTGGAGTCATCGCCAGGGGGCTTCACCCCTCCACTTT. The V and J genes are TRBV30 and TRBJ1-6; 8 bases are a match to TRBD1. CDR1 and CDR2 (germline): GTSNPN, SVGIG (reference sequence). V shed 2 bases, J shed 9 bases, and the junction held 6 bases outside the gene matches. This CDR3 is 14 amino acids long.

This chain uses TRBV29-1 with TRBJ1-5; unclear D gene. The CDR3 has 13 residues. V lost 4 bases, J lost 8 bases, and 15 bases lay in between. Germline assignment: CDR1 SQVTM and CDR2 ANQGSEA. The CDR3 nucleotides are TGCAGCGTTGGTCCCCGCCGAGGAGAGCCCCAGCATTTT. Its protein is CSVGPRRGEPQHF.